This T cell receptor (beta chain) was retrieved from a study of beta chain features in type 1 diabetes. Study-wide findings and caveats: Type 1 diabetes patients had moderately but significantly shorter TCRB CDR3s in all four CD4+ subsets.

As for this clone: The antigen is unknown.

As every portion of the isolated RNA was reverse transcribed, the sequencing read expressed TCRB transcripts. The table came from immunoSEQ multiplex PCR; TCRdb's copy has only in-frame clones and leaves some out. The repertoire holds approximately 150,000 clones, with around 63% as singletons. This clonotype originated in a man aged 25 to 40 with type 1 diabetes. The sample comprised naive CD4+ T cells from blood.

CDR3 DNA: TGTGCTAGTGGTTTTGTCCCAGAGACCCAGTACTTC. Translation gives CASGFVPETQYF. The chain has TRBV12-5 and TRBJ2-5; D is undetermined. The germline V gene encodes CDR1 LGHNT and CDR2 FRNRAP. V gave up 3 bases and J gave up 4 bases, with 6 bases separating them. CDR3 length: 12 residues.